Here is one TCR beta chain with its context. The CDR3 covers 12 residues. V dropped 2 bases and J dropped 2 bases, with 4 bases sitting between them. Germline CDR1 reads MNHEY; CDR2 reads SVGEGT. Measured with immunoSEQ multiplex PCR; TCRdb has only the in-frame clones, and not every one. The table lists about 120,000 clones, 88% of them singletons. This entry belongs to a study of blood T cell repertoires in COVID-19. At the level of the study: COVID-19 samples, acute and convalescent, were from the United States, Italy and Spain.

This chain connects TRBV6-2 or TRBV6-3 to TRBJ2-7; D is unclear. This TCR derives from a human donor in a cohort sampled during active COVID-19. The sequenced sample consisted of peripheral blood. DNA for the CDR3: TGTGCCAGCAGTTACCCCACCTACGAGCAGTACTTC. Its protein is CASSYPTYEQYF.